What follows is one T cell receptor (beta chain) and its context. Its specificity is not known. TCRdb itself ran the 5' RACE reads through MiXCR, one entry per CDR3 protein. The repertoire holds about 260,000 distinct CDR3 sequences, with 5.5% to 8% as singletons. This specimen comes from a study of identical twins. This CDR3 has 10 amino acids. From germline, CDR1 is DFQATT and CDR2 SNEGSKA (reference sequence). V lost 3 bases to trimming and J lost 5 bases, with 2 bases between them. Whole-study results and caveats: Insertion counts were lower in abundant cord blood beta clonotypes, a trend that memory repertoires did not show. Invariant MAIT and iNKT cells are populations that could partly confound zero-insertion analyses.

The same sample was also used in a study of yellow fever vaccine responses in identical twins.

This clonotype was sampled from a woman between 18 and 30 years old in good health. The chain carries TRBV20-1 and TRBJ2-1; D not certain. Sequenced sample: memory (CD45RO+) T cells sorted from blood. CDR3 protein: CSASDNEQFF. The CDR3 bases are TGCAGTGCTAGCGACAATGAGCAGTTCTTC.